Listed below are T cell receptor beta chains from one sample, sequenced in a study of shared clonotypes between healthy human individuals. Assay: immunoSEQ multiplex PCR; the TCRdb copy retains only in-frame clones and omits some. Seen here are about 340,000 clones, 73% observed once, and the top ten hold about 9.4%. Sequences were obtained from memory CD4+ T cells sorted from blood. The receptors originated from a man aged 30 to 45 in good health. The CDR3 runs from the conserved cysteine through the conserved F or W. Fields, in order: D gene, V gene, clone size, J gene, CDR3 protein, CDR3 DNA. A D gene is named only where the DNA matches it firmly. Where a row states a size, it is once, few, many or the class of an expanded clone; other rows omit it.

TRBD1	TRBV5-1	-	TRBJ2-5	CASSSGGVVETQYF	TGCGCCAGCAGCTCAGGGGGAGTCGTAGAGACCCAGTACTTC
-	TRBV9	-	TRBJ2-7	CASSVGVGGGPQYF	TGTGCCAGCAGCGTAGGGGTCGGCGGAGGCCCGCAGTACTTC
TRBD1	TRBV5-4	-	TRBJ2-7	CASSPGQDSYEQYF	TGTGCCAGCAGCCCGGGACAGGACTCCTACGAGCAGTACTTC
-	TRBV7-2	-	TRBJ2-2	CASSLGQTTNTGELFF	TGTGCCAGCAGCTTAGGACAGACCACGAACACCGGGGAGCTGTTTTTT
-	TRBV5-5	-	TRBJ2-1	CASSDARGVDWQFF	TGTGCCAGCAGCGACGCCAGGGGGGTGGACTGGCAGTTCTTC
-	TRBV10-3	few	TRBJ1-2	CATSVNLLDGYTF	TGTGCCACCTCCGTTAATTTGTTGGATGGCTACACCTTC
TRBD1	TRBV7-8	-	TRBJ1-1	CASSLEGQKNTEAFF	TGTGCCAGCAGCTTAGAGGGACAGAAGAACACTGAAGCTTTCTTT
TRBD2	TRBV4-1	few	TRBJ2-1	CASTFRGQAGVSEQFF	TGCGCCAGCACCTTCAGGGGTCAAGCGGGAGTAAGTGAGCAGTTCTTC
-	TRBV11-2	-	TRBJ2-2	CASSLMGLYTGELFF	TGTGCCAGCAGCTTAATGGGACTCTACACCGGGGAGCTGTTTTTT
-	TRBV7-6	few	TRBJ2-7	CASSLLLLGEQYF	TGTGCCAGCAGCTTACTGCTGTTGGGGGAGCAGTACTTC
TRBD1	TRBV11-2	few	TRBJ2-5	CASSPTGAGRGTQYF	TGTGCCAGCAGCCCTACAGGGGCTGGCCGAGGGACCCAGTACTTC
-	TRBV6-1	once	TRBJ1-5	CASSEMARPQHF	TGTGCCAGCAGTGAAATGGCGAGGCCCCAGCATTTT
-	TRBV19	few	TRBJ2-1	CASSPWGSPDNEQFF	TGTGCCAGTAGTCCCTGGGGTTCGCCGGACAATGAGCAGTTCTTC
-	TRBV7-2	-	TRBJ2-5	CASSPTRYQETQYF	TGTGCCAGCAGCCCAACTAGGTACCAAGAGACCCAGTACTTC
-	TRBV2	-	TRBJ1-2	CASSEARQANYGYTF	TGTGCCAGCAGTGAAGCGCGGCAGGCTAACTATGGCTACACCTTC
-	TRBV28	once	TRBJ2-4	CASSNRVPKNIQYF	TGTGCCAGCAGTAACAGGGTTCCCAAAAACATTCAGTACTTC
-	TRBV10-3	-	TRBJ2-6	CAISPVSRANVLTF	TGTGCCATCAGTCCGGTAAGTCGGGCCAACGTCCTGACTTTC
TRBD2	TRBV19	-	TRBJ2-3	CASRLAGSDTQYF	TGTGCCAGCAGACTAGCGGGGTCGGATACGCAGTATTTT
-	TRBV6-1	-	TRBJ1-3	CASSEALWSGSGNTIYF	TGTGCCAGCAGTGAGGCGCTTTGGTCAGGTTCTGGAAACACCATATATTTT
-	TRBV11-2	-	TRBJ1-4	CASSLDPGRGIDNEKLFF	TGTGCCAGCAGCTTAGATCCGGGACGGGGAATTGATAATGAAAAACTGTTTTTT
-	TRBV6-1	once	TRBJ2-5	CASRVGKGTQYF	TGTGCCAGCAGGGTGGGCAAGGGGACCCAGTACTTC
TRBD2	TRBV5-1	-	TRBJ2-3	CASSSLAGGTDTQYF	TGCGCCAGCAGCTCCCTAGCGGGAGGTACAGATACGCAGTATTTT
-	TRBV14	-	TRBJ2-3	CASSQDDVGPATDTQYF	TGTGCCAGCAGCCAAGATGATGTCGGACCTGCCACAGATACGCAGTATTTT
-	TRBV10-3	few	TRBJ1-4	CAISDSRKENEKLFF	TGTGCCATCAGTGATTCCCGGAAAGAAAATGAAAAACTGTTTTTT
-	TRBV19	-	TRBJ2-7	CASRPTEAYEQYF	TGTGCCAGTAGACCGACGGAGGCCTACGAGCAGTACTTC
-	TRBV9	-	TRBJ1-2	CASSVETNYGYTF	TGTGCCAGCAGCGTAGAAACTAACTATGGCTACACCTTC
-	TRBV6-6	-	TRBJ2-7	CASSYWQGSHNEQYF	TGTGCCAGCAGTTACTGGCAGGGAAGCCACAACGAGCAGTACTTC
-	TRBV5-5	-	TRBJ2-6	CASSLSLGVTGANVLTF	TGTGCCAGCAGCTTGTCGCTGGGAGTTACAGGGGCCAACGTCCTGACTTTC
TRBD1	TRBV14	-	TRBJ1-1	CASSQIGRGAFF	TGTGCCAGCAGCCAAATTGGCAGGGGGGCTTTCTTT
-	TRBV4-1	few	TRBJ2-7	CASGTGTTYEQYF	TGCGCCAGCGGAACAGGGACGACCTACGAGCAGTACTTC
-	TRBV6-1	-	TRBJ2-1	CASSERGSASALYNEQFF	TGTGCCAGCAGTGAAAGGGGCTCGGCTAGCGCCCTCTACAATGAGCAGTTCTTC
-	TRBV5-1	-	TRBJ2-1	CASSLAGSSYNEQFF	TGCGCCAGCAGCTTGGCGGGGAGCTCCTACAATGAGCAGTTCTTC
-	TRBV5-1	-	TRBJ2-2	CASSLGPQGNTGELFF	TGCGCCAGCAGCTTGGGTCCCCAGGGGAACACCGGGGAGCTGTTTTTT
TRBD2	TRBV27	-	TRBJ2-2	CASNKGLASMGELFF	TGTGCCAGCAACAAAGGACTAGCTAGCATGGGGGAGCTGTTTTTT
TRBD2	TRBV14	once	TRBJ2-1	CASSRDRGLAGISPYNEQFF	TGTGCCAGCAGCCGAGATAGGGGACTAGCGGGCATAAGCCCCTACAATGAGCAGTTCTTC
-	TRBV7-2	-	TRBJ2-7	CASSLGLGIYEQYF	TGTGCCAGCAGCTTAGGACTCGGGATATACGAGCAGTACTTC
-	TRBV19	-	TRBJ2-3	CASSTGLPDTQYF	TGTGCCAGTAGTACCGGACTACCAGATACGCAGTATTTT
TRBD1	TRBV14	-	TRBJ1-5	CASSYRGNQPQHF	TGTGCCAGCAGCTACAGGGGTAATCAGCCCCAGCATTTT
-	TRBV5-6	few	TRBJ1-2	CASSSTARGGVVVYGYTF	TGTGCCAGCAGCTCGACCGCAAGGGGTGGTGTAGTGGTCTATGGCTACACCTTC
-	TRBV14	-	TRBJ2-7	CASSLTGASYEQYF	TGTGCCAGCAGCCTAACCGGGGCCTCCTACGAGCAGTACTTC
-	TRBV19	-	TRBJ1-5	CASSIGNGNQPQHF	TGTGCCAGTAGTATTGGTAACGGAAATCAGCCCCAGCATTTT
-	TRBV7-2	few	TRBJ2-3	CASSLQTRDTQYF	TGTGCCAGCAGCTTACAGACCAGAGATACGCAGTATTTT
-	TRBV2	-	TRBJ2-1	CASTLTPKRPEQFF	TGTGCCAGCACCTTGACCCCAAAGAGGCCTGAGCAGTTCTTC
-	TRBV13	-	TRBJ2-7	CASSPQGGVISYEQYF	TGTGCCAGCAGCCCACAGGGCGGGGTAATTTCCTACGAGCAGTACTTC
-	TRBV5-1	-	TRBJ2-7	CASRDSSYEQYF	TGCGCCAGCAGGGACAGCTCCTACGAGCAGTACTTC
TRBD2	TRBV5-4	once	TRBJ2-3	CASSLSGSTDTQYF	TGTGCCAGCAGCCTTAGCGGGAGCACAGATACGCAGTATTTT
-	TRBV30	few	TRBJ2-7	CAWSGGGGQYF	TGTGCCTGGAGTGGCGGAGGAGGTCAGTACTTC
TRBD1	TRBV27	once	TRBJ1-5	CASRLQGSGQPQHF	TGTGCCAGCAGATTACAGGGGTCGGGTCAGCCCCAGCATTTT
-	TRBV19	-	TRBJ2-2	CASSTQAGELFF	TGTGCCAGTTCCACTCAAGCCGGGGAGCTGTTTTTT
-	TRBV11-2	-	TRBJ2-7	CASSPDTYEQYF	TGTGCCAGCAGCCCGGACACCTACGAGCAGTACTTC
-	TRBV6-1	-	TRBJ2-5	CASSEVRGYQETQYF	TGTGCCAGCAGTGAAGTGAGGGGGTACCAAGAGACCCAGTACTTC
-	TRBV10-1	-	TRBJ2-5	CASSGSKTQETQYF	TGCGCCAGCAGCGGTTCTAAAACACAAGAGACCCAGTACTTC
-	TRBV6-1	-	TRBJ1-1	CASSEAKAFF	TGTGCCAGCAGTGAGGCGAAAGCTTTCTTT
TRBD1	TRBV10-1	-	TRBJ2-5	CASILQGSDNQETQYF	TGCGCCAGTATTTTACAGGGGTCGGACAATCAAGAGACCCAGTACTTC
-	TRBV7-9	-	TRBJ1-1	CASSLDRQVNTEAFF	TGTGCCAGCAGCTTAGATCGTCAGGTGAACACTGAAGCTTTCTTT
-	TRBV19	-	TRBJ1-1	CATLTGREAFF	TGTGCCACCTTAACGGGGCGTGAAGCTTTCTTT
-	TRBV7-8	-	TRBJ1-1	CASSLAGGEGMNTEAFF	TGTGCCAGCAGCTTAGCGGGGGGCGAGGGGATGAACACTGAAGCTTTCTTT